The count of the clone carrying this T cell receptor beta chain is one. This entry belongs to a study of cytomegalovirus exposure and HLA in healthy donors. In the PCR, 60 Vbeta and 13 Jbeta primers were used. The table came from immunoSEQ multiplex PCR; TCRdb's copy has only in-frame clones and leaves some out. The table lists around 100,000 clones, 60% to 85% of them singletons, with more than 9% in the top ten. The TCR was taken from a man aged 45-65 years in good health and CMV-seronegative. Material: PBMCs.

The CDR3 reads CASRVSGRYEQYF. CDR3 bases: TGTGCCAGCAGAGTTAGCGGGAGGTACGAGCAGTACTTC. The chain links TRBV6-1 to TRBJ2-7; 10 nucleotides align to TRBD2. CDR1 MNHNS and CDR2 SASEGT come from the germline V gene. The CDR3 has 13 residues. V was clipped by 6 bases and J by 4 bases; unmatched bases: 3.